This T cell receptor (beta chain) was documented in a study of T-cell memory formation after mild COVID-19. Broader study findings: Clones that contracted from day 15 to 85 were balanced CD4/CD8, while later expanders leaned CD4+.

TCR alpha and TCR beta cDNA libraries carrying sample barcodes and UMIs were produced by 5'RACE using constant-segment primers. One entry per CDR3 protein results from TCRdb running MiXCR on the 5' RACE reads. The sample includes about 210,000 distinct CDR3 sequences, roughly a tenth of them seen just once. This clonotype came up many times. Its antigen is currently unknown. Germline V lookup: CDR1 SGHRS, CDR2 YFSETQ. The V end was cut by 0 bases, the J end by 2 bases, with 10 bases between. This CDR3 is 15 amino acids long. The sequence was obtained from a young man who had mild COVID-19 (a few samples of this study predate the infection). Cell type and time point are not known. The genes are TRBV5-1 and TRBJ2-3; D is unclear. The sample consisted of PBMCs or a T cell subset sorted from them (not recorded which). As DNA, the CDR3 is TGCGCCAGCAGCTTGGAGGTCGCCCCCACAGATACGCAGTATTTT. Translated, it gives CASSLEVAPTDTQYF.